Described below is a single TCR beta chain sequence and its context. The antigen is unknown. In the same sample, other DNA sequences code for this CDR3. This sample is part of a study of graft-versus-host responses after intestinal transplantation. On the study more broadly: Isolated intestinal, liver-intestinal, or multivisceral transplants were what recipients had. Anti-thymocyte globulin was used for induction in all recipients, who then took tacrolimus and steroids for roughly 3 years. Study outcomes and limitations: Researchers found GvH clones in recipient marrow, and some showed up first in ileum or blood.

Trimming left V 1 base short and J 4 bases short, with 3 bases between. The CDR3 runs 12 residues. In germline, CDR1 is SGHVS, CDR2 FNYEAQ. Clones were sequenced by immunoSEQ multiplex PCR, and TCRdb holds only the in-frame ones, with some missing. The data show approximately 110,000 clones, with 90% to 95% seen just once and more than 0.9% held by the top ten. This specimen consisted of unstimulated CD8+ T cells sorted from spleen or lymph node cells, obtained before transplant. This receptor was identified in a human donor who was the organ donor for an intestinal transplant. The V call is TRBV7-6, the J call TRBJ2-3; no firm D call. The CDR3 nucleotides read TGTGCCAGCAGCTTAGGGGCAGATACGCAGTATTTT. This codes for CASSLGADTQYF.